This T cell receptor beta chain was recorded in a study of T cell changes during pregnancy in multiple sclerosis. The CDR3 loop spans 15 amino acids. The protocol was immunoSEQ multiplex PCR, while the TCRdb copy is restricted to in-frame clones and leaves out a portion. Of about 58,000 clones in the sample, roughly 93% were seen once. The sample consisted of CD8+ T cells from peripheral blood mononuclear cells, taken in the second trimester of pregnancy. The chain carries TRBV21-1 and TRBJ1-5; the table's D gene call, TRBD1, was not cross checked with the DNA. TRBV21-1 corresponds to a pseudogene. The sequence was obtained from a female donor with multiple sclerosis, enrolled in a pregnancy study. CDR3 protein: CASSKGQGVNQPQHF. The DNA for the CDR3 is TGTGCCAGCAGCAAAGGACAGGGGGTCAATCAGCCCCAGCATTTT.